This T cell receptor (beta chain) was captured by sequencing in a study of T cell repertoires in cytomegalovirus infection. Study summary: Peptides in the study included HLA-C-restricted and HLA-B-restricted CMV epitopes. CMV infection together with matching HLA type was indicated by public TCR beta signatures. Study-wide findings and caveats: Of the TCR beta families, the public ones yielded a cumulative frequency that identified carriers of CMV plus the relevant HLA. In two of eight donors, the top clonotype was HLA-C-restricted CMV-specific.

The CDR3 sequence is 15 residues long. The V end lost 1 base, the J end lost 2 bases, and 9 bases lay between the germline ends. CDR1 and CDR2 (germline): LNHDA, SQIVND (reference sequence). This clonotype was picked up a small number of times. The antigen is unknown. TCRdb used MiXCR to reprocess the reads, holding one entry per CDR3 protein. The sample contains roughly 920,000 distinct CDR3 sequences, roughly 30% of which appear only once. The sequence was collected from a human donor in good health (CMV status not recorded). Some clones in this sample may be carry-over from other donors' samples. This sequence joins TRBV19 and TRBJ2-1; D tentatively reads TRBD1 or TRBD2 (5 bases each). The sequences come from cultured CD8+ T cells from PBMCs, collected from culture after CMV antigen stimulation. CDR3 DNA: TGTGCCAGTAGTATAGGGGGGTATACCTACAATGAGCAGTTCTTC. Residues: CASSIGGYTYNEQFF.